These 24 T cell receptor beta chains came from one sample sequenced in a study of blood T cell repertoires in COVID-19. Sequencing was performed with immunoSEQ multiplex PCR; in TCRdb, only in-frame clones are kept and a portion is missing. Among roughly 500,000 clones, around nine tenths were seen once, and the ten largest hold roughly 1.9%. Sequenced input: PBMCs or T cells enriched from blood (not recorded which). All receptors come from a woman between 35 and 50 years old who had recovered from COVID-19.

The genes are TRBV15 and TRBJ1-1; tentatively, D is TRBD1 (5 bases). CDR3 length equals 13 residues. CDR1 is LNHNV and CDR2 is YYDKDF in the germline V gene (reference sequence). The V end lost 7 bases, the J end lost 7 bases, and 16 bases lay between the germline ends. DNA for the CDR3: TGTGCCACCAATAAGCGGCGGGGGAGTGAAGCTTTCTTT. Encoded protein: CATNKRRGSEAFF. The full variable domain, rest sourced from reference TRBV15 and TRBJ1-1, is DAMVIQNPRYQVTQFGKPVTLSCSQTLNHNVMYWYQQKSSQAPKLLFHYYDKDFNNEADTPDNFQSRRPNTSFCFLDIRSPGLGDTAMYLCATNKRRGSEAFFGQGTRLTVV.

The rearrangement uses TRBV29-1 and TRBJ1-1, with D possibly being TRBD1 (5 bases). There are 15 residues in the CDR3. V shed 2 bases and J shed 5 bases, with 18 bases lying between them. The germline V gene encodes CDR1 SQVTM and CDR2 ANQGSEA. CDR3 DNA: TGCAGCGTTGAATCCAGGGTACAACTGAGGACTGAAGCTTTCTTT. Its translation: CSVESRVQLRTEAFF.

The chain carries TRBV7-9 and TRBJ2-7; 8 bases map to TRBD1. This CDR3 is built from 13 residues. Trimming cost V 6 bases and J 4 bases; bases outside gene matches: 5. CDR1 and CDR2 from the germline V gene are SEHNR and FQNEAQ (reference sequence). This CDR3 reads CASRAWTGYEQYF. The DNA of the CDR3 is TGTGCCAGCAGAGCCTGGACAGGGTACGAGCAGTACTTC.

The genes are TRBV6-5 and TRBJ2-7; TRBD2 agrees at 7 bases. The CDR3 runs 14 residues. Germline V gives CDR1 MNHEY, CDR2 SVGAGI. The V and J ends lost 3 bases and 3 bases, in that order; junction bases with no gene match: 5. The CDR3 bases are TGTGCCAGCAGTTATTACCGGGGGGACTACGAGCAGTACTTC. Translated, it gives CASSYYRGDYEQYF.

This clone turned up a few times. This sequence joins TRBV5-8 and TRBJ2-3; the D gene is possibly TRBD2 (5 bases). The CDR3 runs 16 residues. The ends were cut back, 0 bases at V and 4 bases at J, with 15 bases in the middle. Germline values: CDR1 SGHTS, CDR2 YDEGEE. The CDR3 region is CASSLVAYLGADTQYF. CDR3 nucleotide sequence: TGTGCCAGCAGCTTGGTAGCGTATTTAGGCGCAGATACGCAGTATTTT.

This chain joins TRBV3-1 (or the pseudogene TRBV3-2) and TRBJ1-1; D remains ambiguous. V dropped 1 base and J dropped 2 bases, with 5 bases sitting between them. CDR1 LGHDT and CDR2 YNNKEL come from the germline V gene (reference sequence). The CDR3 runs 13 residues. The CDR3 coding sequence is TGTGCCAGCAGCCAAGTCTCCAACACTGAAGCTTTCTTT. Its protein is CASSQVSNTEAFF.

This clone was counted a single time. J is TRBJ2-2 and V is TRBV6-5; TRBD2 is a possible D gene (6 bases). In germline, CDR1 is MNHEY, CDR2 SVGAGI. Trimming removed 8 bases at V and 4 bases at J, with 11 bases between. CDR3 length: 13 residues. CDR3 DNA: TGTGCCAGCGGGGCGGGAATCACCGGGGAGCTGTTTTTT. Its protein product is CASGAGITGELFF.

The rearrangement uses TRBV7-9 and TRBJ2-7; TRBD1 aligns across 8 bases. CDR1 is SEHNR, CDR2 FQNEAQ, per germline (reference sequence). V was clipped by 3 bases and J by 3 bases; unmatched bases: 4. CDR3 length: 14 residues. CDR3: CASSFDRGSYEQYF. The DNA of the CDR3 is TGTGCCAGCAGCTTTGACAGGGGAAGCTACGAGCAGTACTTC.

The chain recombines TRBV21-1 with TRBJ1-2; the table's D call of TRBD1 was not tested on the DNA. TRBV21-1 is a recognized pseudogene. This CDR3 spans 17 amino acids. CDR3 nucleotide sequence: TGTGCCAGCAGCAATACCGGGACAGGGCCTAAACGCTATGGCTACACCTTC. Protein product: CASSNTGTGPKRYGYTF.

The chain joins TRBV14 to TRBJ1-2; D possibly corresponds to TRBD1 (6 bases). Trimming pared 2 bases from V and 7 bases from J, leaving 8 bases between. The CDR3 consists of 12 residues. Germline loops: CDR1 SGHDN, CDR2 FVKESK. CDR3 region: CASSQQGLGYTF. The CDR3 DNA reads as TGTGCCAGCAGCCAACAGGGGCTTGGCTACACCTTC. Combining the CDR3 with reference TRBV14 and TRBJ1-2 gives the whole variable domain EAGVTQFPSHSVIEKGQTVTLRCDPISGHDNLYWYRRVMGKEIKFLLHFVKESKQDESGMPNNRFLAERTGGTYSTLKVQPAELEDSGVYFCASSQQGLGYTFGSGTRLTVV.

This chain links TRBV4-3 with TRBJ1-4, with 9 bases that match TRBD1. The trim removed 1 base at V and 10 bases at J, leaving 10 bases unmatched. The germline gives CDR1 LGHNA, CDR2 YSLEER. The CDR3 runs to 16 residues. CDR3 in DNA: TGCGCCAGCAGCCAAGTCCTACAGGGGGCTGGGGGAAAACTGTTTTTT. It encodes CASSQVLQGAGGKLFF.

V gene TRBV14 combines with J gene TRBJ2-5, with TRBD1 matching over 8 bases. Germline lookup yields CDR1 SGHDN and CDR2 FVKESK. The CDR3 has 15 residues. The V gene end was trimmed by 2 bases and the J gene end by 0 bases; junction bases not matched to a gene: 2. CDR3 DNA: TGTGCCAGCAGCCAACGGGACAGGTACCAAGAGACCCAGTACTTC. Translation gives CASSQRDRYQETQYF.

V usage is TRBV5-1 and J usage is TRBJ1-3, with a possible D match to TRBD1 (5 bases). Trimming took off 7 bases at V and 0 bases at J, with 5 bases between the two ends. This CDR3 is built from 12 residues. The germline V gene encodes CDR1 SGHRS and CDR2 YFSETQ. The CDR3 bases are TGCGCCAGCCAGGGCTCTGGAAACACCATATATTTT. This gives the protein CASQGSGNTIYF.

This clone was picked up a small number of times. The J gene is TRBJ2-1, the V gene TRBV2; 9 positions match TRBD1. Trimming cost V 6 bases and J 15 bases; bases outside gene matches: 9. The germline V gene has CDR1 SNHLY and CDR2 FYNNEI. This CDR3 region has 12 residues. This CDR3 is CASSSEGQGRFF. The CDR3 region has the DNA TGTGCCAGCAGCAGTGAGGGACAGGGACGGTTCTTC.

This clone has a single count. The CDR3 bases are TGTGCCACCCGCTCGAGTGGACAGGGACTCTACGAGCAGTACTTC. Translating it yields CATRSSGQGLYEQYF. The chain links TRBV19 to TRBJ2-7; 8 positions agree with TRBD1. V lost 10 bases and J lost 3; bases outside the gene matches: 14. This CDR3 contains 15 residues. CDR1 is LNHDA, CDR2 SQIVND, per germline (reference sequence).

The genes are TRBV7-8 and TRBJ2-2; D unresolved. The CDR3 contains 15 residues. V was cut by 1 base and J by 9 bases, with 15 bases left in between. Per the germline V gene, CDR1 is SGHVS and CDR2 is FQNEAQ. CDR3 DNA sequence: TGTGCCAGCAGCTTAGTGTTCGGAGACCCCAGGGAGCTGTTTTTT. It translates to CASSLVFGDPRELFF.

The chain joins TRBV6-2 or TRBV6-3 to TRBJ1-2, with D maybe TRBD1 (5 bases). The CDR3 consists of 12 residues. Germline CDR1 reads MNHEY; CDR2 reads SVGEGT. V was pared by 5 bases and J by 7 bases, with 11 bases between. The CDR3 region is CASSQRTPGYTF. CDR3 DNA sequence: TGTGCCAGCAGTCAAAGGACACCTGGCTACACCTTC.

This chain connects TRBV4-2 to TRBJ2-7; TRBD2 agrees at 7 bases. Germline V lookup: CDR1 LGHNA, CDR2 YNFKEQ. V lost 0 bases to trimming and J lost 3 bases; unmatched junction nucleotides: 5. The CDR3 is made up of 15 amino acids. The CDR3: CASSQDLPGGYEQYF. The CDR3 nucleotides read TGTGCCAGCAGCCAAGATCTTCCGGGAGGCTACGAGCAGTACTTC.

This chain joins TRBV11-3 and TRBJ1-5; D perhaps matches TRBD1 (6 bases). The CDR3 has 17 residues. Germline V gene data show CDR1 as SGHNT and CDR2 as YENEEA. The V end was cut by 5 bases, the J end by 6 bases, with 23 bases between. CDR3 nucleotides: TGTGCCAGCAGCACCACCCAGGGGCAACCCATCGGTCAGCCCCAGCATTTT. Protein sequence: CASSTTQGQPIGQPQHF.

In DNA, the CDR3 is TGTGCCAGCAGCCTAGTGCCGCCTTCGGGGGAGACCCAGTACTTC. Protein: CASSLVPPSGETQYF. This sequence joins TRBV11-3 and TRBJ2-5; tentatively, D is TRBD2 (5 bases). Deletions cut 5 bases from V and 5 bases from J, with 18 bases between. The CDR3 has 15 residues. The germline V gene encodes CDR1 SGHNT and CDR2 YENEEA.

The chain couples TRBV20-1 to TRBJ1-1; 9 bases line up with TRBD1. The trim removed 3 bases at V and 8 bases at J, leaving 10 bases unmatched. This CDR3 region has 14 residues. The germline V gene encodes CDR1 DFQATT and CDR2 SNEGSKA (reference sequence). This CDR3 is CSASGRTGEFEAFF. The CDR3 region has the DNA TGCAGTGCTAGTGGAAGGACAGGGGAATTCGAAGCTTTCTTT.

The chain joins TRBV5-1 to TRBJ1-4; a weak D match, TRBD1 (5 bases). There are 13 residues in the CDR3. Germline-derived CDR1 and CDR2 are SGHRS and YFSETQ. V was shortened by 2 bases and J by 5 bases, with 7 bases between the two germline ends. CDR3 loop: CASSFGGNEKLFF. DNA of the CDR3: TGCGCCAGCAGCTTTGGGGGGAATGAAAAACTGTTTTTT.

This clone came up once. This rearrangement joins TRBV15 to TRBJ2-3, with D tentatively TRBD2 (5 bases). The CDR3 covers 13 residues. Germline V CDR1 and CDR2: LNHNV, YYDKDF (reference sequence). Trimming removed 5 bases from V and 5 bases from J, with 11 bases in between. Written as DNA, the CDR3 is TGTGCCACCAGCTCATCCCGGGGAGATACGCAGTATTTT. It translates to CATSSSRGDTQYF.

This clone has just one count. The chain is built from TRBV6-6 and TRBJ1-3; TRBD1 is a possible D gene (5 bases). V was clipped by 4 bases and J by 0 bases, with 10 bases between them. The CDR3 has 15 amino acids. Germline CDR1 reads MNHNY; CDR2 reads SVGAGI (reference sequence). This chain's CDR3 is CASSSGGSSGNTIYF. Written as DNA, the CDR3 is TGTGCCAGCAGTTCCGGGGGGAGCTCTGGAAACACCATATATTTT.